These 8 T cell receptor beta chains were sequenced from one sample in a study of blood T cell repertoires in COVID-19 (dated by TCRdb to between 2020 and 2021). Library preparation used the immunoSEQ multiplex PCR assay. As stored in TCRdb, this immuneACCESS dataset retains in-frame rearrangements with V and J assigned. A fraction of the clones does not appear; measured against another copy, unresolved V genes explain less than half of the discrepancy, and the remainder lacks a known reason. Counted in this sample were 200,000 to 250,000 clones; roughly 80% of them appeared once. The ten most abundant clones make up roughly 5% of the sample. Sequenced input: peripheral blood. These receptors were collected from a human donor in a cohort sampled during active COVID-19.

CDR3 bases: TGTGCCAGCAGCCAAGTGGGACTCTCCTACGAGCAGTACTTC. Translating it yields CASSQVGLSYEQYF. V usage is TRBV3-1 (or the pseudogene TRBV3-2) and J usage is TRBJ2-7; the D gene is possibly TRBD2 (6 bases). The CDR3 has 14 residues. V was trimmed by 1 base and J by 0 bases, leaving 7 bases between them. Germline V gives CDR1 LGHDT, CDR2 YNNKEL (reference sequence).

CDR3 protein: CASSQVKGAYNYGYTF. The CDR3 nucleotides are TGCGCCAGCAGCCAAGTAAAGGGGGCGTATAACTATGGCTACACCTTC. This chain links TRBV4-3 with TRBJ1-2, with TRBD1 matching 7 bases. The trim removed 1 base at V and 1 base at J, leaving 6 bases unmatched. The germline V gene has CDR1 LGHNA and CDR2 YSLEER. The CDR3 has 16 amino acids.

This rearrangement joins TRBV27 to TRBJ1-6; TRBD1 is a possible D gene (6 bases). In germline, CDR1 is MNHEY, CDR2 SMNVEV (reference sequence). This CDR3 contains 15 residues. Trimming removed 6 bases at V and 3 bases at J, with 12 bases between. The CDR3 DNA reads TGTGCCAGCAGAAAGGACAGCCACTATAATTCACCCCTCCACTTT. It is translated as CASRKDSHYNSPLHF.

The chain recombines TRBV4-2 with TRBJ2-7; 10 bases agree with TRBD2. Germline CDR1 reads LGHNA; CDR2 reads YNFKEQ. Trimming took 3 bases from V and 3 from J; bases not matched to a gene: 8. The CDR3 is made up of 16 amino acids. The CDR3 sequence: CASSQERTSGFYEQYF. CDR3 DNA: TGTGCCAGCAGCCAGGAAAGGACTAGCGGATTCTACGAGCAGTACTTC.

This clone turned up a few times. The rearrangement links TRBV7-8 to TRBJ1-4; TRBD1 aligns across 7 bases. Germline CDR1 and CDR2: SGHVS and FQNEAQ. J was trimmed by 0 bases and V by 5 bases; bases with no gene match: 9. This CDR3 spans 17 amino acids. The CDR3 region is CASSPLGTVSTNEKLFF. In DNA form, the CDR3 reads TGTGCCAGCAGCCCCTTGGGGACAGTTTCAACTAATGAAAAACTGTTTTTT.

The chain combines TRBV27 with TRBJ2-5; 14 positions match TRBD2. Germline lookup yields CDR1 MNHEY and CDR2 SMNVEV (reference sequence). V shed 6 bases, J shed 5 bases, and the junction held 5 bases outside the gene matches. CDR3 size: 15 residues. The CDR3 DNA is TGTGCCAGCAGGCGACTAGCGGGAGGGCAGGAGACCCAGTACTTC. Translated, it gives CASRRLAGGQETQYF.

This chain links TRBV4-3 with TRBJ2-1; TRBD1 agrees at 7 bases. The CDR3 consists of 15 residues. V lost 4 bases, J lost 4 bases, and 7 bases stayed unmatched. Germline V gene data show CDR1 as LGHNA and CDR2 as YSLEER. The CDR3 DNA sequence: TGCGCCAGCAGCCGGACTCGGGACAGTTACAATGAGCAGTTCTTC. The encoded protein is CASSRTRDSYNEQFF.

Points on this clone: The same CDR3 can be traced to other DNA sequences in this sample. The rearrangement uses TRBV7-2 and TRBJ2-7; 9 bases are a match to TRBD1. The CDR3 is 14 residues long. Germline V gene data show CDR1 as SGHTA and CDR2 as FQGNSA. V shed 5 bases, J shed 4 bases, and the junction held 6 bases outside the gene matches. The CDR3, as DNA: TGTGCCAGCAGCCCCGGGACAGGGTCTTACGAGCAGTACTTC. Translating gives CASSPGTGSYEQYF.